The present entry profiles one T cell receptor (beta chain) with its context. This entry is derived from a study of blood T cell repertoires in COVID-19. Study details: There were acute and convalescent COVID-19 samples, and they came from the United States, Italy and Spain.

V shed 4 bases and J 9 bases; nucleotides not matched to a gene: 14. The length of the CDR3 is 17 residues. CDR1 is SGHRS, CDR2 YFSETQ, per germline. Original methodology: Estimates of nucleated cell counts were drawn from the amplification of reference gene primers. The table came from immunoSEQ multiplex PCR; TCRdb's copy has only in-frame clones and leaves some out. V, J and clone size reflect that table, while D and trimming were determined from the DNA. The sample lists about 310,000 clones; more than 75% were seen once. Sequenced material: peripheral blood. The chain is built from TRBV5-1 and TRBJ2-2; 11 positions agree with TRBD1. The receptor's source is a man aged 45-65 years with active or convalescent COVID-19. CDR3 bases: TGCGCCAGCAGCCTCGGACAGGGGGCCCTACAAGTCCGGGAGCTGTTTTTT. It translates to CASSLGQGALQVRELFF. The variable domain in full, with the rest retrieved from reference TRBV5-1 and TRBJ2-2, is KAGVTQTPRYLIKTRGQQVTLSCSPISGHRSVSWYQQTPGQGLQFLFEYFSETQRNKGNFPGRFSGRQFSNSRSEMNVSTLELGDSALYLCASSLGQGALQVRELFFGEGSRLTVL.